This TCR beta chain was profiled in a study of blood T cell repertoires in COVID-19. Sequencing used immunoSEQ multiplex PCR; TCRdb keeps in-frame clones, though not all of them. Of about 88,000 clones listed, about 88% are singletons. The V gene's germline CDR1 is LGHDT and CDR2 YNNKEL (reference sequence). This CDR3 contains 14 residues. V was clipped by 4 bases and J by 1 base, with 10 bases between them. The genes are TRBV3-1 (or the pseudogene TRBV3-2) and TRBJ1-2; no firm D call. The origin of this receptor is a woman older than 75 with acute or convalescent COVID-19. The sample consisted of peripheral blood. In DNA, the CDR3 is TGTGCCAGCAGCCTCACCGGGAATAACTATGGCTACACCTTC. Protein product: CASSLTGNNYGYTF.